This T cell receptor (beta chain) is drawn from a study of blood T cell repertoires in COVID-19. About the research overall: There were acute and convalescent COVID-19 samples, and they came from the United States, Italy and Spain.

Original methodology: Estimates of nucleated cell counts were drawn from the amplification of reference gene primers. Assay used: immunoSEQ multiplex PCR; TCRdb lists only in-frame clones, some missing. That table is the source of V, J and clone size, and D and trimming were worked out from the DNA. The table shows 300,000 to 400,000 clones, with around 87% occurring only once. Seattle's cohort entered during active infection and was followed longitudinally. V was pared by 5 bases and J by 1 base, with 11 bases of the junction left unmatched. The CDR3 length is 17 residues. Germline CDR1 MNHNS, CDR2 SASEGT.

The specimen sequenced was peripheral blood. The chain uses TRBV6-1 and TRBJ1-3, with 7 bases fitting TRBD1. This clonotype originated in a woman aged 50 to 65 with COVID-19, enrolled during active disease. CDR3 coding DNA: TGTGCCAGCAGTAAAGAACAGGGGCTCATGTCTGGAAACACCATATATTTT. This encodes CASSKEQGLMSGNTIYF.